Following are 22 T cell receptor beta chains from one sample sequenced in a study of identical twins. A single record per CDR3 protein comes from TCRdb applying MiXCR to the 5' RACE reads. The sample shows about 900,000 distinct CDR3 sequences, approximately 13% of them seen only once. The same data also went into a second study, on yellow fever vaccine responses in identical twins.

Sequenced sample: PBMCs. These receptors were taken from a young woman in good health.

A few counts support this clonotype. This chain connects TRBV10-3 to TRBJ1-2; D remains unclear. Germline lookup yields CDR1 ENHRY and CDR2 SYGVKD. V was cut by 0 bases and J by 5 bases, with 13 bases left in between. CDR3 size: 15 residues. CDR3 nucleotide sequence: TGTGCCATCAGTGAGTCGGAAGGCAGAAAGTATGGCTACACCTTC. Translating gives CAISESEGRKYGYTF.

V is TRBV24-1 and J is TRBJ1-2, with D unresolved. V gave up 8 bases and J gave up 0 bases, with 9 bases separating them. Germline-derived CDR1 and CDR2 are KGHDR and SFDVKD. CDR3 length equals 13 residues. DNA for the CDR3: TGTGCCACCAAAGGACCTGCTAACTATGGCTACACCTTC. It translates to CATKGPANYGYTF.

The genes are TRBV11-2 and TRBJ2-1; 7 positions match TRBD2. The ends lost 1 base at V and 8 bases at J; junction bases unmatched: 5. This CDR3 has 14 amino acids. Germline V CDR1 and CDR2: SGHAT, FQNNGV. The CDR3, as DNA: TGTGCCAGCAGCTTAGTTCGGGGGGTCTATGAGCAGTTCTTC. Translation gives CASSLVRGVYEQFF. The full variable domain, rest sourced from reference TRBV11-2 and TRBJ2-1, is EAGVAQSPRYKIIEKRQSVAFWCNPISGHATLYWYQQILGQGPKLLIQFQNNGVVDDSQLPKDRFSAERLKGVDSTLKIQPAKLEDSAVYLCASSLVRGVYEQFFGPGTRLTVL.

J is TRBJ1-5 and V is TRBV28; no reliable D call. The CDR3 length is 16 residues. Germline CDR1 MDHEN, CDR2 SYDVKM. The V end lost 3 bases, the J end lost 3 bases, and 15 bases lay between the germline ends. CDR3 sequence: CASSFRGVSNNQPQHF. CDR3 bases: TGTGCCAGCAGTTTCCGCGGGGTCTCGAACAATCAGCCCCAGCATTTT.

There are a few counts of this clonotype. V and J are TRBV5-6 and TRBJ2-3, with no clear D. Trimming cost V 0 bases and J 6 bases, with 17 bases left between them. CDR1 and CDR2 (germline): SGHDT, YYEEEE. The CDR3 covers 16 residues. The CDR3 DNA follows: TGTGCCAGCAGCTTGGCCGCGACGTCTAAATTCGATACGCAGTATTTT. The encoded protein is CASSLAATSKFDTQYF.

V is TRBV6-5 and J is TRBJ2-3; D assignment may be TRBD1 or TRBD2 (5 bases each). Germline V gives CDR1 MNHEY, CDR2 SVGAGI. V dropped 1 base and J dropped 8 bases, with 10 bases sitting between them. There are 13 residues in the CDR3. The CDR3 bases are TGTGCCAGCAGTTACTACCTTGGGGGTACGCAGTATTTT. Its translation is CASSYYLGGTQYF.

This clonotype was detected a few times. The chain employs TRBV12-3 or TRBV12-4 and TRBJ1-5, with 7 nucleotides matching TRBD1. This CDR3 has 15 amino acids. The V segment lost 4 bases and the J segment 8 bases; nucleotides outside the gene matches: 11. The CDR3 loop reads CASSSSPGGLEPQHF. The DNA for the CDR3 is TGTGCCAGCAGTTCATCCCCAGGGGGGCTGGAGCCCCAGCATTTT.

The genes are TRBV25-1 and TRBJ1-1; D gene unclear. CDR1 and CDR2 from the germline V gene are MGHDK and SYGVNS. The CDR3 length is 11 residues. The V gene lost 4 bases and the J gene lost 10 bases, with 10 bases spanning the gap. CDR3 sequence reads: CASSAERGAFF. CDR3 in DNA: TGTGCCAGCAGTGCTGAAAGAGGAGCTTTCTTT.

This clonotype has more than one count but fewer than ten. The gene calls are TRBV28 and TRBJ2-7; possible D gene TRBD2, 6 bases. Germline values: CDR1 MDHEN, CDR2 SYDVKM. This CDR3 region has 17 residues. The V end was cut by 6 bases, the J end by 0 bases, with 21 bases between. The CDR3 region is CASRPIYGKRASYEQYF. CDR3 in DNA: TGTGCCAGCAGACCTATATATGGAAAGCGGGCCTCCTACGAGCAGTACTTC. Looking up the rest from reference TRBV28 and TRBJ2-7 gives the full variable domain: DVKVTQSSRYLVKRTGEKVFLECVQDMDHENMFWYRQDPGLGLRLIYFSYDVKMKEKGDIPEGYSVSREKKERFSLILESASTNQTSMYLCASRPIYGKRASYEQYFGPGTRLTVT.

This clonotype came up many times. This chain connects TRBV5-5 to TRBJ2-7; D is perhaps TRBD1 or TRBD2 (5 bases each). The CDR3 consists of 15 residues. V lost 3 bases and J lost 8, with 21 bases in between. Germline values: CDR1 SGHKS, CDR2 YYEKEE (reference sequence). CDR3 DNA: TGTGCCAGCAGCTGGGGTGGGACGGGTTCTACGCAGCAGTACTTC. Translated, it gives CASSWGGTGSTQQYF.

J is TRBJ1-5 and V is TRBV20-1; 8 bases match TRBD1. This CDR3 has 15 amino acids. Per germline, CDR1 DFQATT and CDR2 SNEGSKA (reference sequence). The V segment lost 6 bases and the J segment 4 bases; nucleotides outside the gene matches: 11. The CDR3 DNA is TGCAGTGCAGAGGGACAGGCAGTAGGGAATCAGCCCCAGCATTTT. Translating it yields CSAEGQAVGNQPQHF.

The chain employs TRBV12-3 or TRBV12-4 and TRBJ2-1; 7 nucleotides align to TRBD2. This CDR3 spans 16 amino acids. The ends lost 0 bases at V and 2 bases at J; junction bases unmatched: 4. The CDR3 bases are TGTGCCAGCAGTTTAGCGCGGCTAGCGGCCTACAATGAGCAGTTCTTC. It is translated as CASSLARLAAYNEQFF.

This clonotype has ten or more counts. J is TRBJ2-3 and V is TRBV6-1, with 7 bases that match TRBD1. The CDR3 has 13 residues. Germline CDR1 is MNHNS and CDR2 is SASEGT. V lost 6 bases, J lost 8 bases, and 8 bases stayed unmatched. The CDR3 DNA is TGTGCCAGCAGACAGGGGAGAGGCGCTACGCAGTATTTT. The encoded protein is CASRQGRGATQYF.

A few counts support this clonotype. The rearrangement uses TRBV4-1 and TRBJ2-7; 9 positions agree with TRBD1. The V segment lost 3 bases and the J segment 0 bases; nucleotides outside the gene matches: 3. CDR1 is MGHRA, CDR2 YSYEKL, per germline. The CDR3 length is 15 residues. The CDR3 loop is CASSQLDRGSYEQYV. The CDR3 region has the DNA TGCGCCAGCAGCCAGTTGGACAGGGGCTCCTACGAGCAGTACGTC.

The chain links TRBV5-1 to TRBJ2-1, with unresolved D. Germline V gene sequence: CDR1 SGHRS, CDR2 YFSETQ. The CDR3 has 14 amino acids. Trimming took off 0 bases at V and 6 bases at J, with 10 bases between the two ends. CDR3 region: CASSLDQVFNEQFF. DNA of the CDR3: TGCGCCAGCAGCTTGGATCAGGTTTTCAATGAGCAGTTCTTC.

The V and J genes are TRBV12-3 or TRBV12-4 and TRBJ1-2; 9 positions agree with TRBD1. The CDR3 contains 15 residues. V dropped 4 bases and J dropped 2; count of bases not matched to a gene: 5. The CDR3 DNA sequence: TGTGCCAGCAGTTCCCGACAGGGGGAAAACTATGGCTACACCTTC. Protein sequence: CASSSRQGENYGYTF.

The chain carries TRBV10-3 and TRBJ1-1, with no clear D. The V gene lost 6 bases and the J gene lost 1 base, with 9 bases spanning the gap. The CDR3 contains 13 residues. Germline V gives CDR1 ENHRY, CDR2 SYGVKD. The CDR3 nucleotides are TGTGCCATCAGGAAAATGGAGAACACTGAAGCTTTCTTT. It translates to CAIRKMENTEAFF.

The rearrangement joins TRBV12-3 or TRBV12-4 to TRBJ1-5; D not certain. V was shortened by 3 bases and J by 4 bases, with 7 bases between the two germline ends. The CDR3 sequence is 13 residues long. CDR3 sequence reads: CASSFGMNQPQHF. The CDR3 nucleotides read TGTGCCAGCAGTTTTGGCATGAATCAGCCCCAGCATTTT.

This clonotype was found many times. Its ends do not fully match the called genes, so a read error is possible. The CDR3 sequence is CASSQGRNTGELFF. For the CDR3, the DNA is TGTGCCAGCAGCCAAGGCAGAAACACCGGGGAGCTGTTTTTT. This chain connects TRBV4-1 to TRBJ2-2, with D unclear. Germline values: CDR1 MGHRA, CDR2 YSYEKL. This CDR3 has 14 residues.

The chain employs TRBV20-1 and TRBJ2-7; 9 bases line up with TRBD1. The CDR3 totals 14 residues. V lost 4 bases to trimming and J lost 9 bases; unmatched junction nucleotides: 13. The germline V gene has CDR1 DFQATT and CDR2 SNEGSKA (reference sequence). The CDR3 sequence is CSAIIQGAGTGQYF. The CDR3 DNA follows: TGCAGTGCTATAATACAGGGGGCCGGGACTGGGCAGTACTTC.

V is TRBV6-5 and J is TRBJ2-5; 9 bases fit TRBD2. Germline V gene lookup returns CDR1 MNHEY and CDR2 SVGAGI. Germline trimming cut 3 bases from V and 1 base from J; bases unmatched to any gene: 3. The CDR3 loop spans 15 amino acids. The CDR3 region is CASSYGGRAQETQYF. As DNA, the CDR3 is TGTGCCAGCAGTTATGGCGGGAGGGCCCAAGAGACCCAGTACTTC.

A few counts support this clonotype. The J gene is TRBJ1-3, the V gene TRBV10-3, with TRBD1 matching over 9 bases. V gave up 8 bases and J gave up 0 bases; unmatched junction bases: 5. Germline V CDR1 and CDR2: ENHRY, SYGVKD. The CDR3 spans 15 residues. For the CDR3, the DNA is TGTGCCATCCGACCGGGACAGGGCTCTGGAAACACCATATATTTT. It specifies CAIRPGQGSGNTIYF.